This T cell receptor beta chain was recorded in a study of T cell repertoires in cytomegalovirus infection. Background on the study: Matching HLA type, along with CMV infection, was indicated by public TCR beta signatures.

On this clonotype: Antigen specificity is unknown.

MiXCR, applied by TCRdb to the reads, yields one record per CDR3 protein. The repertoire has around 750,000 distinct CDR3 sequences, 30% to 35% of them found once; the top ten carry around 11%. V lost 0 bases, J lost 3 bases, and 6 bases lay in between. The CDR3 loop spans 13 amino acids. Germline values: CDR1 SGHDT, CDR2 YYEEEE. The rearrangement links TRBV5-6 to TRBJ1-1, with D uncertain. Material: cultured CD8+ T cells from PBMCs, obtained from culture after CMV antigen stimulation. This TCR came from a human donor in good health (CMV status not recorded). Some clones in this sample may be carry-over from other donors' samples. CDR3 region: CASSLADDTEAFF. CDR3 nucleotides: TGTGCCAGCAGCTTGGCCGACGACACTGAAGCTTTCTTT.